A selection of T cell receptor beta chains follows, all from one sample in a study of T cell responses to AZD1222 COVID-19 vaccine. Profiling relied on immunoSEQ multiplex PCR, and the TCRdb table lists in-frame clones only, not all of them. Among about 130,000 clones listed, 88% were seen once. The sample consisted of peripheral blood, taken on day 0 of MenACWY control vaccination. The source of these receptors is an adult in good health. CDR3s include the opening cysteine and the closing phenylalanine or tryptophan. Fields, in order: D gene, J gene, CDR3 length, clone size, V gene, CDR3 protein, CDR3 DNA. D genes are given only for firm matches. Part of the rows lack a size; the others show once, few, many or a class for expanded clones.

d_gene: TRBD1
j_gene: TRBJ2-7
len: 15
abundance: -
v_gene: TRBV28
CDR3aa: CASSKPGTGVDEQYF
CDR3nt: TGTGCCAGCAGTAAACCCGGGACAGGGGTTGACGAGCAGTACTTC

d_gene: -
j_gene: TRBJ2-5
len: 15
abundance: -
v_gene: TRBV7-9
CDR3aa: CASSLGLSGQETQYF
CDR3nt: TGTGCCAGCAGCTTAGGTTTGTCCGGTCAAGAGACCCAGTACTTC

d_gene: -
j_gene: TRBJ1-4
len: 15
abundance: -
v_gene: TRBV6-5
CDR3aa: CASSYSRDPPEKLFF
CDR3nt: TGTGCCAGCAGTTACTCTAGGGACCCCCCTGAAAAACTGTTTTTT

d_gene: -
j_gene: TRBJ2-1
len: 15
abundance: few
v_gene: TRBV11-1
CDR3aa: CASSPRWYSYNEQFF
CDR3nt: TGTGCCAGCAGCCCGAGGTGGTATTCCTACAATGAGCAGTTCTTC

d_gene: -
j_gene: TRBJ2-3
len: 15
abundance: -
v_gene: TRBV9
CDR3aa: CASSIDQASTDTQYF
CDR3nt: TGTGCCAGCAGCATCGATCAAGCCAGCACAGATACGCAGTATTTT

d_gene: TRBD2
j_gene: TRBJ2-7
len: 14
abundance: -
v_gene: TRBV7-2
CDR3aa: CASSTRDYSYEQYF
CDR3nt: TGTGCCAGCAGCACCCGGGACTATTCCTACGAGCAGTACTTC

d_gene: -
j_gene: TRBJ2-2
len: 13
abundance: -
v_gene: TRBV24-1
CDR3aa: CATSDSRSGELFF
CDR3nt: TGTGCCACCAGTGATTCGCGGTCCGGGGAGCTGTTTTTT

d_gene: TRBD2
j_gene: TRBJ2-5
len: 15
abundance: -
v_gene: TRBV5-1
CDR3aa: CASSRTSGGQETQYF
CDR3nt: TGCGCCAGCAGCCGGACTAGCGGGGGCCAGGAGACCCAGTACTTC

d_gene: -
j_gene: TRBJ2-5
len: 15
abundance: -
v_gene: TRBV6-5
CDR3aa: CASSYAGQGGETQYF
CDR3nt: TGTGCCAGCAGTTACGCGGGTCAGGGGGGAGAGACCCAGTACTTC

d_gene: TRBD2
j_gene: TRBJ2-7
len: 15
abundance: -
v_gene: TRBV3-1/TRBV3-2
CDR3aa: CASSPGLAGNYEQYF
CDR3nt: TGTGCCAGCAGCCCTGGACTAGCGGGAAACTACGAGCAGTACTTC

d_gene: -
j_gene: TRBJ2-1
len: 14
abundance: -
v_gene: TRBV5-4
CDR3aa: CASSRRLGYNEQFF
CDR3nt: TGTGCCAGCAGCCGCAGACTAGGTTACAATGAGCAGTTCTTC

d_gene: -
j_gene: TRBJ1-2
len: 13
abundance: -
v_gene: TRBV28
CDR3aa: CASSSDVRYGYTF
CDR3nt: TGTGCCAGCAGTTCGGACGTCCGCTATGGCTACACCTTC

d_gene: -
j_gene: TRBJ1-1
len: 13
abundance: -
v_gene: TRBV7-3
CDR3aa: CASSLVGYTEAFF
CDR3nt: TGTGCCAGCAGCTTAGTAGGGTACACTGAAGCTTTCTTT

d_gene: -
j_gene: TRBJ2-5
len: 16
abundance: once
v_gene: TRBV11-2
CDR3aa: CASSLKVDSSEETQYF
CDR3nt: TGTGCCAGCAGCTTGAAGGTGGACTCTTCGGAAGAGACCCAGTACTTC

d_gene: -
j_gene: TRBJ2-7
len: 15
abundance: few
v_gene: TRBV27
CDR3aa: CASSLSGGVPKAQYF
CDR3nt: TGTGCCAGCAGTTTATCCGGTGGTGTCCCTAAGGCGCAGTACTTC

d_gene: -
j_gene: TRBJ1-6
len: 13
abundance: -
v_gene: TRBV13
CDR3aa: CASRSDPNSPLHF
CDR3nt: TGTGCCAGCAGGTCAGACCCAAATTCACCCCTCCACTTT

d_gene: -
j_gene: TRBJ1-2
len: 18
abundance: -
v_gene: TRBV28
CDR3aa: CASSSIGSWADRGGGYTF
CDR3nt: TGTGCCAGCAGTTCAATTGGATCGTGGGCAGACCGGGGAGGTGGCTACACCTTC

d_gene: -
j_gene: TRBJ1-1
len: 14
abundance: -
v_gene: TRBV10-2
CDR3aa: CASSHPGLYTEAFF
CDR3nt: TGCGCCAGCAGTCATCCGGGTTTATACACTGAAGCTTTCTTT

d_gene: TRBD2
j_gene: TRBJ2-7
len: 16
abundance: -
v_gene: TRBV5-4
CDR3aa: CASSWAPTSGSYEQYF
CDR3nt: TGTGCCAGCAGCTGGGCCCCGACTAGCGGTTCATACGAGCAGTACTTC

d_gene: -
j_gene: TRBJ2-7
len: 16
abundance: -
v_gene: TRBV15
CDR3aa: CATSRRPGQKGYEQYF
CDR3nt: TGTGCCACCAGCAGAAGACCGGGACAAAAGGGATACGAGCAGTACTTC

d_gene: TRBD1
j_gene: TRBJ1-2
len: 14
abundance: -
v_gene: TRBV29-1
CDR3aa: CSVDGQGANYGYTF
CDR3nt: TGCAGCGTTGATGGACAGGGGGCGAACTATGGCTACACCTTC

d_gene: -
j_gene: TRBJ1-3
len: 14
abundance: -
v_gene: TRBV5-1
CDR3aa: CASSRTLGGNTIYF
CDR3nt: TGCGCCAGCAGCCGGACCTTGGGTGGAAACACCATATATTTT

d_gene: TRBD1
j_gene: TRBJ1-3
len: 16
abundance: -
v_gene: TRBV14
CDR3aa: CASSLRTGGSGNTIYF
CDR3nt: TGTGCCAGCAGCCTGAGGACAGGGGGCTCTGGAAACACCATATATTTT

d_gene: -
j_gene: TRBJ2-2
len: 16
abundance: once
v_gene: TRBV27
CDR3aa: CASSLRTELNTGELFF
CDR3nt: TGTGCCAGCAGTTTGCGTACGGAGTTGAACACCGGGGAGCTGTTTTTT

d_gene: -
j_gene: TRBJ2-7
len: 13
abundance: -
v_gene: TRBV6-5
CDR3aa: CASSYTRDREQYF
CDR3nt: TGTGCCAGCAGTTACACCAGGGACCGGGAGCAGTACTTC

d_gene: TRBD1
j_gene: TRBJ2-7
len: 14
abundance: -
v_gene: TRBV10-1
CDR3aa: CASSESGQGNEQYF
CDR3nt: TGCGCCAGCAGTGAGTCCGGACAGGGGAACGAGCAGTACTTC

d_gene: -
j_gene: TRBJ2-2
len: 14
abundance: -
v_gene: TRBV19
CDR3aa: CASGGQPGAGELFF
CDR3nt: TGTGCCAGTGGGGGACAACCGGGGGCCGGGGAGCTGTTTTTT

d_gene: -
j_gene: TRBJ1-2
len: 14
abundance: once
v_gene: TRBV28
CDR3aa: CASSLGGVIYGYTF
CDR3nt: TGTGCCAGCAGTTTGGGGGGGGTGATTTATGGCTACACCTTC

d_gene: -
j_gene: TRBJ1-2
len: 15
abundance: -
v_gene: TRBV5-1
CDR3aa: CASSVSGTQNHGYTF
CDR3nt: TGCGCCAGCAGCGTGTCGGGGACTCAGAACCATGGCTACACCTTC

d_gene: TRBD1
j_gene: TRBJ2-7
len: 12
abundance: -
v_gene: TRBV19
CDR3aa: CASSIGQGYQYF
CDR3nt: TGTGCCAGTAGCATCGGACAGGGGTATCAGTACTTC

d_gene: -
j_gene: TRBJ2-7
len: 15
abundance: -
v_gene: TRBV7-9
CDR3aa: CASSLASSVFYEQYF
CDR3nt: TGTGCCAGCAGCTTAGCGAGTAGTGTGTTCTACGAGCAGTACTTC

d_gene: TRBD1
j_gene: TRBJ1-4
len: 13
abundance: -
v_gene: TRBV28
CDR3aa: CASRQGASEKLFF
CDR3nt: TGTGCCAGCCGACAGGGGGCAAGTGAAAAACTGTTTTTT

d_gene: -
j_gene: TRBJ2-1
len: 11
abundance: -
v_gene: TRBV2
CDR3aa: CASSETLGQFF
CDR3nt: TGTGCCAGCAGTGAAACTCTCGGGCAGTTCTTC

d_gene: TRBD1
j_gene: TRBJ1-2
len: 14
abundance: once
v_gene: TRBV6-5
CDR3aa: CASSYGQGARGYTF
CDR3nt: TGTGCCAGCAGTTACGGACAGGGGGCGCGAGGCTACACCTTC

d_gene: TRBD2
j_gene: TRBJ2-1
len: 13
abundance: -
v_gene: TRBV24-1
CDR3aa: CATSDRLAGVRFF
CDR3nt: TGTGCCACCAGTGACAGACTAGCGGGAGTTCGGTTCTTC

d_gene: TRBD2
j_gene: TRBJ2-3
len: 16
abundance: -
v_gene: TRBV18
CDR3aa: CASSPPGLAGGDTQYF
CDR3nt: TGTGCCAGCTCACCACCCGGACTAGCGGGGGGGGATACGCAGTATTTT

d_gene: -
j_gene: TRBJ1-1
len: 14
abundance: -
v_gene: TRBV2
CDR3aa: CASTRAGGRTEAFF
CDR3nt: TGTGCCAGCACACGAGCCGGGGGGAGGACTGAAGCTTTCTTT

d_gene: -
j_gene: TRBJ2-2
len: 15
abundance: -
v_gene: TRBV5-1
CDR3aa: CASSFGATNTGELFF
CDR3nt: TGCGCCAGCAGCTTTGGGGCAACGAACACCGGGGAGCTGTTTTTT

d_gene: -
j_gene: TRBJ1-1
len: 13
abundance: -
v_gene: TRBV12-3/TRBV12-4
CDR3aa: CASSFRETTEAFF
CDR3nt: TGTGCCAGCAGTTTCCGGGAAACCACTGAAGCTTTCTTT

d_gene: -
j_gene: TRBJ2-7
len: 16
abundance: -
v_gene: TRBV5-6
CDR3aa: CASSLGTRIISGEQYF
CDR3nt: TGTGCCAGCAGCTTGGGAACTAGGATTATCTCGGGCGAGCAGTACTTC

d_gene: -
j_gene: TRBJ2-3
len: 12
abundance: -
v_gene: TRBV9
CDR3aa: CASSVGRDTQYF
CDR3nt: TGTGCCAGCAGCGTAGGGAGGGATACGCAGTATTTT

d_gene: -
j_gene: TRBJ1-1
len: 12
abundance: -
v_gene: TRBV2
CDR3aa: CASRRMNTEAFF
CDR3nt: TGTGCCAGCAGGAGGATGAACACTGAAGCTTTCTTT